Presented here are 21 T cell receptor beta chains from one specimen sequenced in a study of blood T cell repertoires in COVID-19. Only in-frame clones appear in the TCRdb table, and some are missing; sequencing was by immunoSEQ multiplex PCR. This table holds 45,000 to 70,000 clones, more than 75% found once. The sequenced sample consisted of peripheral blood. The receptors come from a woman aged 55 to 70 with acute or convalescent COVID-19.

In its sample, this clone was seen once. The DNA of the CDR3 is TGTGCCAGCAGATACCTAGCGGGGGGAGACCTCAATGAGCAGTTCTTC. As protein: CASRYLAGGDLNEQFF. The chain links TRBV11-2 to TRBJ2-1; TRBD2 agrees at 11 bases. This CDR3 contains 16 residues. Germline V gene data show CDR1 as SGHAT and CDR2 as FQNNGV. V trimming: 6 bases; J trimming: 6 bases; junction bases outside the gene matches: 10. The whole variable domain, filled in from reference TRBV11-2 and TRBJ2-1, reads EAGVAQSPRYKIIEKRQSVAFWCNPISGHATLYWYQQILGQGPKLLIQFQNNGVVDDSQLPKDRFSAERLKGVDSTLKIQPAKLEDSAVYLCASRYLAGGDLNEQFFGPGTRLTVL.

The J gene is TRBJ2-7, the V gene TRBV7-3, with a weak D call TRBD1 (8 bases). The CDR3 loop spans 13 amino acids. CDR1 and CDR2 from the germline V gene are SGHTA and FQGTGA. Trimming cost V 5 bases and J 6 bases, with 14 bases left between them. This CDR3 is CASSDRGGGEQYF. CDR3 nucleotide sequence: TGTGCCAGCAGCGACAGGGGCGGGGGCGAGCAGTACTTC.

J is TRBJ1-2 and V is TRBV6-5; D remains ambiguous. Germline CDR1 and CDR2: MNHEY and SVGAGI. There are 13 residues in the CDR3. V was shortened by 5 bases and J by 3 bases, with 10 bases between the two germline ends. This chain's CDR3 is CASSLTKYYGYTF. CDR3 DNA sequence: TGTGCCAGCAGTCTCACAAAGTACTATGGCTACACCTTC.

This clone was observed once. The chain has TRBV18 and TRBJ1-2, with 7 bases fitting TRBD1. This CDR3 region has 13 residues. CDR1 KGHSH and CDR2 LQKENI come from the germline V gene. After removal of 0 bases from V and 9 bases from J, the junction contained 4 bases not matched to a gene. The CDR3 DNA reads TGTGCCAGCTCACCACCGGAGGGGGCCAGCTACACCTTC. Translated, it gives CASSPPEGASYTF.

The chain has TRBV6-4 and TRBJ1-4; D is ambiguous. V was clipped by 7 bases and J by 2 bases, with 23 bases between them. The length of the CDR3 is 18 residues. CDR1 and CDR2 from the germline V gene are MRHNA and SNTAGT. The CDR3 spells CASTYSGEGHPTNEKLFF. The CDR3 nucleotides are TGTGCCAGCACCTACTCCGGGGAGGGCCATCCTACTAATGAAAAACTGTTTTTT.

V is TRBV13 and J is TRBJ1-2; a weak D match, TRBD1 (5 bases). The CDR3 spans 14 residues. Germline CDR1 is PRHDT and CDR2 is FYEKMQ (reference sequence). V was shortened by 0 bases and J by 2 bases, with 7 bases between the two germline ends. CDR3 protein: CASSLGSGNYGYTF. The CDR3 bases are TGTGCCAGCAGCTTAGGGTCAGGGAACTATGGCTACACCTTC.

The chain recombines TRBV24-1 with TRBJ2-1; D is unresolved. With 5 bases removed from V and 0 bases from J, the gap between germline ends came to 10 bases. The CDR3 loop spans 15 amino acids. Germline V CDR1 and CDR2: KGHDR, SFDVKD. The CDR3 sequence is CATSGVETSYNEQFF. The CDR3, as DNA: TGTGCCACCAGTGGGGTGGAGACCTCCTACAATGAGCAGTTCTTC.

This clone came up once. This CDR3 is CATNPVRGETQYF. As DNA, the CDR3 is TGTGCCACCAACCCTGTCAGGGGGGAGACCCAGTACTTC. The J gene is TRBJ2-5, the V gene TRBV2, with 7 nucleotides matching TRBD1. This CDR3 has 13 residues. Per germline, CDR1 SNHLY and CDR2 FYNNEI. Trimming took 10 bases from V and 5 from J; bases not matched to a gene: 10.

The gene calls are TRBV7-8 and TRBJ1-3; a weak D match, TRBD1 (5 bases). CDR1 and CDR2 from the germline V gene are SGHVS and FQNEAQ. There are 17 residues in the CDR3. The V gene lost 5 bases and the J gene lost 1 base, with 18 bases spanning the gap. CDR3 DNA: TGTGCCAGCAGCCAATTTAGGACGGGGGGATCTGGAAACACCATATATTTT. Translating it yields CASSQFRTGGSGNTIYF.

The CDR3 region has the DNA TGCGCCAGCAGCTTAGGGGGCAAGGGGGACGAGCAGTACTTC. It encodes CASSLGGKGDEQYF. The chain is built from TRBV5-1 and TRBJ2-7; TRBD1 matches at 7 bases. The junction had 7 bases not matched to a gene; V was cut back by 2 bases and J by 5 bases. Germline loops: CDR1 SGHRS, CDR2 YFSETQ. The CDR3 contains 14 residues.

This clone was counted a few times. This sequence joins TRBV10-3 and TRBJ1-4; D is possibly TRBD1 (6 bases). Germline loops: CDR1 ENHRY, CDR2 SYGVKD. Trimming removed 3 bases at V and 7 bases at J, with 12 bases between. This CDR3 comprises 14 residues. DNA for the CDR3: TGTGCCATCAGTGAAGAGGCACAGGGTGAAAAACTGTTTTTT. This codes for CAISEEAQGEKLFF.

The table lists this clone with a count of one. The chain links TRBV25-1 to TRBJ2-3; 9 nucleotides match TRBD2. The CDR3 consists of 16 residues. Germline lookup yields CDR1 MGHDK and CDR2 SYGVNS. J lost 2 bases, V lost 6 bases, and 9 bases had no gene match. In DNA form, the CDR3 reads TGTGCCAGCAGGAGTGGAGCGGGGGGCCCCACAGATACGCAGTATTTT. As protein: CASRSGAGGPTDTQYF.

As DNA, the CDR3 is TGTGCCAGCAGCTTTGGTCTGGGGCGAGGGGCCAACGTCCTGACTTTC. Translation: CASSFGLGRGANVLTF. This chain joins TRBV11-2 and TRBJ2-6, with a weak D call TRBD1 (5 bases). Looked up from germline, CDR1 is SGHAT and CDR2 is FQNNGV. The CDR3 totals 16 residues. V gave up 3 bases and J gave up 4 bases, with 13 bases separating them.

Here the CDR3 DNA reads TGTGCCAGCAGCGTCCGGGGGGCCCAGTACGAGCAGTACTTC. Translation: CASSVRGAQYEQYF. The rearrangement uses TRBV27 and TRBJ2-7; TRBD2 is a possible D gene (7 bases). CDR3 length: 14 amino acids. V shed 6 bases and J shed 4 bases, with 16 bases lying between them. The germline CDR1 and CDR2 sequences are MNHEY and SMNVEV (reference sequence).

This sequence joins TRBV5-1 and TRBJ1-2; D remains ambiguous. The CDR3 runs 15 residues. V dropped 0 bases and J dropped 5 bases, with 14 bases sitting between them. CDR1 and CDR2 (germline): SGHRS, YFSETQ. CDR3 amino acids: CASSLAEGAQYGYTF. Written as DNA, the CDR3 is TGCGCCAGCAGCTTGGCGGAGGGCGCCCAATATGGCTACACCTTC.

The chain joins TRBV6-2 or TRBV6-3 to TRBJ2-1, with 9 bases identical to TRBD1. Germline CDR1 MNHEY, CDR2 SVGEGT. After removal of 0 bases from V and 5 bases from J, the junction contained 2 bases not matched to a gene. This CDR3 comprises 15 residues. The CDR3 sequence is CASSYSGTGNNEQFF. The CDR3 DNA is TGTGCCAGCAGTTACTCCGGGACAGGGAACAATGAGCAGTTCTTC.

The J gene is TRBJ2-1, the V gene TRBV2; 11 bases match TRBD2. CDR1 is SNHLY, CDR2 FYNNEI, per germline. After removal of 8 bases from V and 7 bases from J, the junction contained 13 bases not matched to a gene. The CDR3 has 16 amino acids. This CDR3 is CASGFGLAGGGNEQFF. As DNA, the CDR3 is TGTGCCAGCGGCTTCGGGCTAGCGGGGGGAGGGAATGAGCAGTTCTTC.

The V call is TRBV6-1, the J call TRBJ2-7; TRBD1 matches 8 bases. V gave up 2 bases and J gave up 5 bases; unmatched junction bases: 14. Germline V CDR1 and CDR2: MNHNS, SASEGT. This CDR3 spans 17 amino acids. DNA of the CDR3: TGTGCCAGCAGTGAAAATCTACCGGGACAGGAGTTCGACGAGCAGTACTTC. The encoded protein is CASSENLPGQEFDEQYF.

This clone has just one count. The chain combines TRBV10-2 with TRBJ1-2; 12 bases agree with TRBD1. The CDR3 has 15 amino acids. Germline V CDR1 and CDR2: WSHSY, SAAADI. Trimming at V came to 3 bases and at J to 6 bases, leaving 5 bases not matched to a gene. In DNA form, the CDR3 reads TGCGCCAGCAGTGATAGGGACAGGGGGCTCAATGGCTACACCTTC. Amino acids: CASSDRDRGLNGYTF.

The rearrangement joins TRBV30 to TRBJ2-2; TRBD2 aligns across 8 bases. The germline V gene encodes CDR1 GTSNPN and CDR2 SVGIG (reference sequence). Trimming at V came to 3 bases and at J to 0 bases, leaving 6 bases not matched to a gene. The length of the CDR3 is 16 residues. CDR3 sequence (DNA): TGTGCCTGGAGGGGAAAAGCGGGGGCGAACACCGGGGAGCTGTTTTTT. Its protein is CAWRGKAGANTGELFF.

The chain is built from TRBV29-1 and TRBJ1-1; maybe TRBD1 (5 bases). The V gene's germline CDR1 is SQVTM and CDR2 ANQGSEA. V lost 1 base to trimming and J lost 5 bases, with 17 bases between them. This CDR3 spans 15 amino acids. CDR3 DNA: TGCAGCGTTGAAGCTAGTTTGGGGGGAGGGACTGAAGCTTTCTTT. Amino acid sequence: CSVEASLGGGTEAFF.